The clone carrying this T cell receptor beta chain has just one count. The data originate from a study of shared clonotypes between healthy human individuals. TCRdb keeps only in-frame clones here, not all; method: immunoSEQ multiplex PCR. The sample consists of a few million clones, approximately 92% of them appearing once. The CDR3 consists of 16 residues. J lost 8 bases, V lost 4 bases, and 15 bases had no gene match. CDR1 and CDR2 from the germline V gene are SGHNT and YYREEE (reference sequence). The chain links TRBV5-4 to TRBJ2-1, with 7 nucleotides matching TRBD2. Sequenced sample: naive CD4+ T cells sorted from blood. Subset meaning: CD45RA+ positively selected. The receptor's source is a man aged 18 to 29 in good health. CDR3 residues: CASSPSVGTNPHEQFF. CDR3 nucleotide sequence: TGTGCCAGCAGCCCCTCAGTCGGGACTAATCCCCATGAGCAGTTCTTC.